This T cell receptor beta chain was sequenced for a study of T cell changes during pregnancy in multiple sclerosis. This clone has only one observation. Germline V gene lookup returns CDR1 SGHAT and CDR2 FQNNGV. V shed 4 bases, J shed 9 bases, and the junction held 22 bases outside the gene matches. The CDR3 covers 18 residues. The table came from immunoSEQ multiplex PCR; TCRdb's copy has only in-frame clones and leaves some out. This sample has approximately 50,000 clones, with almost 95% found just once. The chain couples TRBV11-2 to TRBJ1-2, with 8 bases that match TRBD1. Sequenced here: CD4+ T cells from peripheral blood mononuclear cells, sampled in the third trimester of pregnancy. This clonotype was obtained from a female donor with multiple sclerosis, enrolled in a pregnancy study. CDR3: CASSSRLNPGGGADSYTF. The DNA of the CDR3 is TGTGCCAGCAGCTCCCGATTAAATCCAGGGGGCGGGGCTGATAGCTACACCTTC.